The source of this T cell receptor (beta chain) is a study of cytomegalovirus exposure and HLA in healthy donors. Trimming pared 0 bases from V and 4 bases from J, leaving 16 bases between. The germline V gene has CDR1 LGHNA and CDR2 YSLEER. The CDR3 consists of 17 residues. With 60 Vbeta and 13 Jbeta primers, the PCR was carried out. Sequenced by immunoSEQ multiplex PCR; TCRdb stores in-frame clones only, minus some. This repertoire shows hundreds of thousands of clones, around 80% found once; its top ten account for 15% to 18%. The chain combines TRBV4-3 with TRBJ2-1; tentatively, D is TRBD2 (5 bases). Sequenced material: PBMCs. The source is a man in his forties in good health and CMV-seronegative. CDR3 sequence: CASSQDFTSRGYNEQFF. The CDR3 region has the DNA TGCGCCAGCAGCCAAGATTTTACGAGTCGGGGATACAATGAGCAGTTCTTC.